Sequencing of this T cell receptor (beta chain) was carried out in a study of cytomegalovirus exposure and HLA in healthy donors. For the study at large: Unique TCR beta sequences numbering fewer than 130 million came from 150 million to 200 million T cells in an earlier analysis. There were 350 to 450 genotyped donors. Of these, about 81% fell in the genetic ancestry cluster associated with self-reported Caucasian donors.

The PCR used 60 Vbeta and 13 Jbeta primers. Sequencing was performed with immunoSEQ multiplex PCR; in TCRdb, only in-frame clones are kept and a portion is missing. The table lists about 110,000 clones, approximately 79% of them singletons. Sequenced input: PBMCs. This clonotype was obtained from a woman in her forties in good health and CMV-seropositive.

The CDR3: CASRNVESSYNSPLHF. CDR3 DNA sequence: TGCGCCAGCAGAAACGTGGAGAGCTCCTATAATTCACCCCTCCACTTT. The V gene is TRBV5-1, the J gene TRBJ1-6; D unclear. There are 16 residues in the CDR3. V was pared by 5 bases and J by 0 bases, with 12 bases between. The germline gives CDR1 SGHRS, CDR2 YFSETQ.